A single sample is the source of the 16 T cell receptor beta chains below, sequenced in a study of cytomegalovirus exposure and HLA in healthy donors. The PCR contained 60 Vbeta and 13 Jbeta primers. Clones were read by immunoSEQ multiplex PCR, and TCRdb kept only the in-frame ones, dropping some. Of 200,000 or so clones listed, more than 65% are singletons. The sequencing sample was made of PBMCs. Receptors originate from a man between 18 and 29 years old in good health and CMV-seronegative.

About this clone itself: The junction and the germline gene differ at one end; a read error may be behind it. The same CDR3 arises from other DNA sequences in this sample as well. The chain has TRBV11-2 and TRBJ2-7; weak D call: TRBD1 (6 bases). This CDR3 has 15 amino acids. Germline V gene sequence: CDR1 SGHAT, CDR2 FQNNGV. The CDR3 coding sequence is TGTGCCAGCAGCCTAGACAGGTTTGGTGCCTACGAGCAGTACTTC. Translation: CASSLDRFGAYEQYF.

The chain has TRBV5-1 and TRBJ2-1; no clear D gene. CDR1 and CDR2 (germline): SGHRS, YFSETQ. This CDR3 spans 14 amino acids. Deletions cut 1 base from V and 7 bases from J, with 12 bases between. In nucleotides, the CDR3 is TGCGCCAGCAGCTTGTCGGTACCTACTAATGAGCAGTTCTTC. The encoded protein is CASSLSVPTNEQFF.

The rearrangement joins TRBV6-5 to TRBJ2-7, with 8 bases matching TRBD1. V dropped 2 bases and J dropped 2; count of bases not matched to a gene: 2. CDR1 and CDR2 from the germline V gene are MNHEY and SVGAGI. CDR3 length: 14 residues. CDR3 bases: TGTGCCAGCAGTTACGTGACAGGGGCCTACGAGCAGTACTTC. Its protein product is CASSYVTGAYEQYF.

The V call is TRBV2, the J call TRBJ2-1, with 7 positions matching TRBD2. The J segment lost 8 bases and the V segment lost 5 bases, leaving 12 bases of the junction unmatched. The CDR3 spans 15 residues. The V gene's germline CDR1 is SNHLY and CDR2 FYNNEI. The CDR3 here is CASSRETWGGDEQFF. The CDR3 DNA follows: TGTGCCAGCAGTCGAGAGACTTGGGGGGGGGATGAGCAGTTCTTC.

The chain has TRBV30 and TRBJ2-3, with 12 bases identical to TRBD2. CDR1 and CDR2 from the germline V gene are GTSNPN and SVGIG (reference sequence). V was pared by 2 bases and J by 4 bases, with 10 bases of the junction left unmatched. The CDR3 is made up of 17 amino acids. CDR3: CAWSRQTSGRWADTQYF. In DNA, the CDR3 is TGTGCCTGGAGTCGTCAGACTAGCGGGAGATGGGCAGATACGCAGTATTTT.

This chain joins TRBV30 and TRBJ2-3; D possibly corresponds to TRBD2 (6 bases). From germline, CDR1 is GTSNPN and CDR2 SVGIG (reference sequence). V was clipped by 0 bases and J by 1 base, with 11 bases between them. The CDR3 extends over 15 amino acids. The CDR3 DNA sequence: TGTGCCTGGAGTGTACACGGGGGAGGCACAGATACGCAGTATTTT. This sequence encodes CAWSVHGGGTDTQYF.

The chain uses TRBV27 and TRBJ2-7; weak D call: TRBD2 (7 bases). The V end lost 2 bases, the J end lost 4 bases, and 12 bases lay between the germline ends. The germline gives CDR1 MNHEY, CDR2 SMNVEV (reference sequence). The CDR3 has 14 amino acids. The CDR3 reads CASSLGGAVYEQYF. Written as DNA, the CDR3 is TGTGCCAGCAGTTTAGGGGGGGCGGTGTACGAGCAGTACTTC.

The gene calls are TRBV20-1 and TRBJ1-1; a possible D gene is TRBD1 (6 bases). The V end was cut by 4 bases, the J end by 7 bases, with 10 bases between. The CDR3 contains 11 residues. Germline CDR1 and CDR2: DFQATT and SNEGSKA (reference sequence). The CDR3, as DNA: TGCAGTGCTAATACAGGGCATGAAGCTTTCTTT. Its translation is CSANTGHEAFF.

V usage is TRBV5-4 and J usage is TRBJ2-3, with 10 nucleotides matching TRBD2. Germline V CDR1 and CDR2: SGHNT, YYREEE (reference sequence). This CDR3 has 16 amino acids. V shed 9 bases, J shed 3 bases, and the junction held 13 bases outside the gene matches. The CDR3 loop is CATSPRLAGATDTQYF. The CDR3 DNA is TGTGCCACCTCCCCCCGGCTAGCGGGAGCAACAGATACGCAGTATTTT.

J is TRBJ2-1 and V is TRBV6-1; D unresolved. The CDR3 covers 16 residues. Germline CDR1 and CDR2: MNHNS and SASEGT. Between the trimmed V and J ends, which lost 2 bases and 2 bases, there was a span of 13 bases. CDR3 sequence: CASSELGAYTYNEQFF. In DNA, the CDR3 is TGTGCCAGCAGTGAATTGGGCGCATATACCTACAATGAGCAGTTCTTC.

This sequence joins TRBV5-1 and TRBJ2-1; 7 nucleotides agree with TRBD1. The CDR3 covers 15 residues. Germline CDR1 SGHRS, CDR2 YFSETQ. Losses at the gene ends were 0 bases for V and 7 bases for J; bases not matched to a gene: 7. CDR3 coding DNA: TGCGCCAGCAGCTTGGAGCCAGGGGGTCGGAATGAGCAGTTCTTC. Protein product: CASSLEPGGRNEQFF.

The rearrangement joins TRBV19 to TRBJ2-7; TRBD1 matches at 8 bases. The CDR3 is 15 amino acids. V dropped 5 bases and J dropped 0; count of bases not matched to a gene: 6. CDR1 is LNHDA, CDR2 SQIVND, per germline (reference sequence). The CDR3 loop reads CASSAQQGVSYEQYF. The DNA of the CDR3 is TGTGCCAGTAGTGCCCAACAGGGGGTCTCCTACGAGCAGTACTTC.

This clone occurred a few times. The chain employs TRBV7-2 and TRBJ2-4; TRBD2 is a possible D gene (6 bases). Germline values: CDR1 SGHTA, CDR2 FQGNSA. The CDR3 spans 15 residues. V was pared by 5 bases and J by 3 bases, with 14 bases between. CDR3 region: CASSPGTGGKNIQYF. The CDR3 DNA reads as TGTGCCAGCAGCCCTGGGACCGGGGGCAAAAACATTCAGTACTTC.

This clone has more than one count but fewer than ten. The chain is built from TRBV30 and TRBJ2-2; 9 bases line up with TRBD1. Germline values: CDR1 GTSNPN, CDR2 SVGIG (reference sequence). There are 13 residues in the CDR3. Losses at the gene ends were 5 bases for V and 8 bases for J; bases not matched to a gene: 6. The CDR3 DNA is TGTGCCTGGTTGAACAGGGGGCAGGGGGAGCTGTTTTTT. This encodes CAWLNRGQGELFF.

The rearrangement joins TRBV5-1 to TRBJ1-3; 9 bases match TRBD1. V shed 4 bases, J shed 2 bases, and the junction held 7 bases outside the gene matches. CDR1 and CDR2 from the germline V gene are SGHRS and YFSETQ. The length of the CDR3 is 16 residues. The CDR3 region has the DNA TGCGCCAGCAGCCCAGGGGGACAGGGAACTGGAAACACCATATATTTT. The encoded protein is CASSPGGQGTGNTIYF.

The chain recombines TRBV9 with TRBJ2-7; 8 bases line up with TRBD1. V trimming: 2 bases; J trimming: 3 bases; junction bases outside the gene matches: 4. Per germline, CDR1 SGDLS and CDR2 YYNGEE. The CDR3 contains 14 residues. The CDR3 DNA is TGTGCCAGCAGCGTCGGGGACAGGAACTACGAGCAGTACTTC. Amino acid sequence: CASSVGDRNYEQYF.